One and the same sample provided the 14 T cell receptor beta chains below, sequenced in a study of blood T cell repertoires in COVID-19. Using immunoSEQ multiplex PCR, the repertoire was profiled, and TCRdb retains in-frame clones only, with some absent. The sample has fewer than 350,000 clones, approximately 86% seen once. The sample was peripheral blood. These receptors were collected from a woman between 70 and 85 years old with COVID-19, enrolled during active disease.

This clone came up many times. CDR3 DNA: TGTGCCAGCAGCGAAGGACAGGGGGGACACTGGGCCAACGTCCTGACTTTC. This translates into CASSEGQGGHWANVLTF. The chain carries TRBV9 and TRBJ2-6; 10 bases agree with TRBD1. CDR1 and CDR2 (germline): SGDLS, YYNGEE. This CDR3 has 17 residues. V lost 3 bases, J lost 5 bases, and 8 bases stayed unmatched.

The chain uses TRBV6-5 and TRBJ1-6; 7 bases line up with TRBD1. V trimming: 6 bases; J trimming: 7 bases; junction bases outside the gene matches: 6. This CDR3 is 14 amino acids long. CDR1 is MNHEY, CDR2 SVGAGI, per germline. The CDR3: CASRTGLANSPLHF. CDR3 in DNA: TGTGCCAGCAGGACAGGGTTGGCGAATTCACCCCTCCACTTT.

The rearrangement joins TRBV27 to TRBJ2-3; 7 bases agree with TRBD1. The CDR3 covers 17 residues. Germline values: CDR1 MNHEY, CDR2 SMNVEV (reference sequence). V was pared by 6 bases and J by 2 bases, with 14 bases of the junction left unmatched. CDR3 protein: CASSRSPQGLATDTQYF. CDR3 sequence (DNA): TGTGCCAGCAGCAGATCCCCACAGGGGTTAGCCACAGATACGCAGTATTTT.

V and J are TRBV30 and TRBJ2-5, with 7 bases that match TRBD2. The ends lost 2 bases at V and 2 bases at J; junction bases unmatched: 5. CDR3 length: 14 residues. Per the germline V gene, CDR1 is GTSNPN and CDR2 is SVGIG (reference sequence). The CDR3 loop reads CAWSLAVPQETQYF. CDR3 sequence (DNA): TGTGCCTGGAGTCTAGCGGTCCCTCAAGAGACCCAGTACTTC.

The chain links TRBV7-2 to TRBJ2-1; TRBD2 might be the D (5 bases). Germline V gene sequence: CDR1 SGHTA, CDR2 FQGNSA. The CDR3 has 12 amino acids. V gave up 2 bases and J gave up 9 bases, with 8 bases separating them. CDR3 in amino acids: CASSLTSAEQFF. CDR3 nucleotide sequence: TGTGCCAGCAGCTTAACTAGTGCTGAGCAGTTCTTC.

J is TRBJ1-2 and V is TRBV5-6; TRBD1 is a possible D gene (5 bases). V gave up 0 bases and J gave up 6 bases, with 9 bases separating them. The CDR3 is 13 residues long. Per germline, CDR1 SGHDT and CDR2 YYEEEE. This CDR3 reads CASSLETGHGYTF. CDR3 nucleotides: TGTGCCAGCAGCTTGGAAACAGGTCATGGCTACACCTTC.

This rearrangement joins TRBV19 to TRBJ1-2, with 7 positions matching TRBD1. The germline gives CDR1 LNHDA, CDR2 SQIVND (reference sequence). The trim removed 6 bases at V and 1 base at J, leaving 11 bases unmatched. The CDR3 has 16 residues. CDR3 sequence: CASSKRQGGYNYGYTF. In nucleotides, the CDR3 is TGTGCCAGTAGCAAAAGACAGGGAGGCTATAACTATGGCTACACCTTC.

The chain combines TRBV6-5 with TRBJ2-2; D remains unclear. The CDR3 spans 14 residues. Germline assignment: CDR1 MNHEY and CDR2 SVGAGI. V was clipped by 2 bases and J by 1 base, with 5 bases between them. The CDR3 is CASSYVENTGELFF. For the CDR3, the DNA is TGTGCCAGCAGTTACGTAGAGAACACCGGGGAGCTGTTTTTT.

The chain is built from TRBV24-1 and TRBJ2-5; 8 nucleotides align to TRBD1. This CDR3 contains 13 residues. Looked up from germline, CDR1 is KGHDR and CDR2 is SFDVKD. Germline trimming cut 7 bases from V and 5 bases from J; bases unmatched to any gene: 5. This CDR3 reads CATRGTGAETQYF. The CDR3 coding sequence is TGTGCCACCAGGGGGACAGGAGCGGAGACCCAGTACTTC.

The rearrangement joins TRBV5-1 to TRBJ1-2; 7 nucleotides agree with TRBD1. The V gene end was trimmed by 0 bases and the J gene end by 5 bases; junction bases not matched to a gene: 1. The CDR3 has 13 amino acids. Germline lookup yields CDR1 SGHRS and CDR2 YFSETQ. The CDR3 nucleotides read TGCGCCAGCAGCTTGGTACAGGGGTATGGCTACACCTTC. Residues: CASSLVQGYGYTF.

The J gene is TRBJ2-3, the V gene TRBV10-3; 7 bases fit TRBD2. J lost 0 bases, V lost 8 bases, and 2 bases had no gene match. This CDR3 comprises 13 residues. Germline V gene data show CDR1 as ENHRY and CDR2 as SYGVKD. The CDR3 DNA sequence: TGTGCCATCGCGGGACTAAGCACAGATACGCAGTATTTT. Translation: CAIAGLSTDTQYF.

The chain's CDR3 is CASSEAPGGNQPQHF. CDR3 bases: TGCGCCAGCAGTGAGGCGCCGGGAGGCAATCAGCCCCAGCATTTT. This chain links TRBV5-1 with TRBJ1-5; D gene uncertain. Between the trimmed V and J ends, which lost 5 bases and 2 bases, there was a span of 14 bases. CDR3 length: 15 amino acids. The germline V gene has CDR1 SGHRS and CDR2 YFSETQ.

This chain links TRBV21-1 with TRBJ2-7; TRBD1 is taken as the D call from the table, unchecked against the DNA. TRBV21-1 is listed as a pseudogene. The CDR3 runs 19 residues. CDR3 residues: CASSSRRNCRDSRAYEQYF. For the CDR3, the DNA is TGTGCCAGCAGCTCCCGAAGGAACTGCCGGGACAGCAGAGCCTACGAGCAGTACTTC.

The rearrangement links TRBV10-3 to TRBJ1-1; a possible D gene is TRBD1 (5 bases). CDR3 size: 14 residues. Germline loops: CDR1 ENHRY, CDR2 SYGVKD. The V end lost 11 bases, the J end lost 1 base, and 17 bases lay between the germline ends. The CDR3 region has the DNA TGTGCCCTTAGGGAGGCAGGGCAGAACACTGAAGCTTTCTTT. Translation: CALREAGQNTEAFF.